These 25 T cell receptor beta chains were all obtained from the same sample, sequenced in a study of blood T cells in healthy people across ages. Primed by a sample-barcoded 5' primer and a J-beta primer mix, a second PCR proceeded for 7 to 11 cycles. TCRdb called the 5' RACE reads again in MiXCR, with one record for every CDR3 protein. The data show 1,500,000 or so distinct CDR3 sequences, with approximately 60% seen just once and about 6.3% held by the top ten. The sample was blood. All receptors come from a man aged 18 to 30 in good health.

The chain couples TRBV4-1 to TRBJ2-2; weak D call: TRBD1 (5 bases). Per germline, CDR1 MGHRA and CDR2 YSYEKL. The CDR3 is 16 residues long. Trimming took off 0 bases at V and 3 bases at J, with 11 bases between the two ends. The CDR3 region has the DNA TGCGCCAGCAGCCAAGAGCTCCAGGGTTACACCGGGGAGCTGTTTTTT. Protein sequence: CASSQELQGYTGELFF.

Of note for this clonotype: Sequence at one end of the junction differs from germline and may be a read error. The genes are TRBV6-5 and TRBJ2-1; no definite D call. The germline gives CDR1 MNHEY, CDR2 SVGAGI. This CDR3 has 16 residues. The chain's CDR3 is CASSYQTPNSYNGQFF. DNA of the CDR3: TGTGCCAGCAGTTACCAGACTCCAAACTCCTACAATGGGCAGTTCTTC.

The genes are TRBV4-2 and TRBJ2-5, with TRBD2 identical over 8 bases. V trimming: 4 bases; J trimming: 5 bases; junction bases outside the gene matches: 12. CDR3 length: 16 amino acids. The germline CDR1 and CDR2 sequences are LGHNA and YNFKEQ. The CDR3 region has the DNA TGTGCCAGCAGCCCCAGGGTAGCGGGGTATTTCGAGACCCAGTACTTC. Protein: CASSPRVAGYFETQYF.

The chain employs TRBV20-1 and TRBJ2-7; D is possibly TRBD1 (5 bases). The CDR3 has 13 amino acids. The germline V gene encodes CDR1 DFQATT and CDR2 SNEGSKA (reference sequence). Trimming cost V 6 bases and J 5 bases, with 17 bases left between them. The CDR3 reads CSARTPESDEQYF. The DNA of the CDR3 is TGCAGTGCGCGGACACCCGAATCCGACGAGCAGTACTTC.

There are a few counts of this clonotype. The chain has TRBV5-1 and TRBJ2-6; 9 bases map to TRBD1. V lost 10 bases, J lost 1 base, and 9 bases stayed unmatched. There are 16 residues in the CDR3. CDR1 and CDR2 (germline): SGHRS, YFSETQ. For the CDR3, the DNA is TGCGCCTCGGGGGACAGGGTCCCTTCTGGGGCCAACGTCCTGACTTTC. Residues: CASGDRVPSGANVLTF.

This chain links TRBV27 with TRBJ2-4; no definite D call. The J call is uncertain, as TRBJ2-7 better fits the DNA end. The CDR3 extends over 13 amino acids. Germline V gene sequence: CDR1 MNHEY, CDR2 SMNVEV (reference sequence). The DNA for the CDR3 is TGTGCCAGCAGTCCTACTTCTTGGGACGAGCAGTACTTC. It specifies CASSPTSWDEQYF.

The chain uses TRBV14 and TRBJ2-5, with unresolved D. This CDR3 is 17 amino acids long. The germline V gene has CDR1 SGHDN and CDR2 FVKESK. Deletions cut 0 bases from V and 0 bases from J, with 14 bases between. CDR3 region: CASSQDRRQQYQETQYF. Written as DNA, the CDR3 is TGTGCCAGCAGCCAAGATAGGCGTCAGCAGTACCAAGAGACCCAGTACTTC.

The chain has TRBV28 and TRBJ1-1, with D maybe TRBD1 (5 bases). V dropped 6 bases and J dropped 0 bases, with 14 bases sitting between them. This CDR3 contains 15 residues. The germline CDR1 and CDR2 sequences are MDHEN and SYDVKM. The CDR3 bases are TGTGCCAGCAGACCCCAAGGGGTTATGAACACTGAAGCTTTCTTT. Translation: CASRPQGVMNTEAFF.

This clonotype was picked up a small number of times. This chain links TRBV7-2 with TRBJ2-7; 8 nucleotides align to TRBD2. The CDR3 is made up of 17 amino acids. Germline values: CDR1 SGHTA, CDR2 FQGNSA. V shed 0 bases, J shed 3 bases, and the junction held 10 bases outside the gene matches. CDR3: CASSLAWTSGGYYEQYF. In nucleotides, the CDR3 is TGTGCCAGCAGCTTAGCGTGGACGAGCGGGGGCTACTACGAGCAGTACTTC.

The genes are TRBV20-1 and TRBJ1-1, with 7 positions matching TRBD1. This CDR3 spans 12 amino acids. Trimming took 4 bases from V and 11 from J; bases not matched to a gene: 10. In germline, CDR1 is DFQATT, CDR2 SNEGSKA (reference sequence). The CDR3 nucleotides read TGCAGTGCTAAAGAGGACAGGCCGGAGGCTTTCTTT. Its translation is CSAKEDRPEAFF.

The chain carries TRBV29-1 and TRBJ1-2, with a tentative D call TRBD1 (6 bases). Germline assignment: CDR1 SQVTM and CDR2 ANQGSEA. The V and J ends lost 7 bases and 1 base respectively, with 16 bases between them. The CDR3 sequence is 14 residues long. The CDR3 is CSAADRSFNYGYTF. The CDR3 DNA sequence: TGCAGCGCCGCTGACAGGTCTTTTAACTATGGCTACACCTTC.

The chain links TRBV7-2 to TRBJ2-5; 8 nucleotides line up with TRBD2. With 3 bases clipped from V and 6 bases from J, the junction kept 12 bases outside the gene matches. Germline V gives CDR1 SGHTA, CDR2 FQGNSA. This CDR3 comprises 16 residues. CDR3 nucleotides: TGTGCCAGCAGCTTTCGACAGACTAGCGTTGTAAAGACCCAGTACTTC. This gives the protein CASSFRQTSVVKTQYF.

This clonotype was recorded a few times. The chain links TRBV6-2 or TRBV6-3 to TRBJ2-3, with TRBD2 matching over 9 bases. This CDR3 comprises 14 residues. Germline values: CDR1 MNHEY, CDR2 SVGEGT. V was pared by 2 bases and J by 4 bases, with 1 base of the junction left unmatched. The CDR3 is CASSYGGGADTQYF. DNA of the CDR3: TGTGCCAGCAGTTACGGCGGGGGGGCAGATACGCAGTATTTT.

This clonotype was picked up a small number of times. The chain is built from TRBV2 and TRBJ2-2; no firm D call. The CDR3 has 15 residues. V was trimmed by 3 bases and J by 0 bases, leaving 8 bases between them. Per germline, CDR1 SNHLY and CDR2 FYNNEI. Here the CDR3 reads CASSESSSNTGELFF. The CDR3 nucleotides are TGTGCCAGCAGTGAGAGCTCCTCGAACACCGGGGAGCTGTTTTTT. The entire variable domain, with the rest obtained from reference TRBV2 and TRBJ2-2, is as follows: EPEVTQTPSHQVTQMGQEVILRCVPISNHLYFYWYRQILGQKVEFLVSFYNNEISEKSEIFDDQFSVERPDGSNFTLKIRSTKLEDSAMYFCASSESSSNTGELFFGEGSRLTVL.

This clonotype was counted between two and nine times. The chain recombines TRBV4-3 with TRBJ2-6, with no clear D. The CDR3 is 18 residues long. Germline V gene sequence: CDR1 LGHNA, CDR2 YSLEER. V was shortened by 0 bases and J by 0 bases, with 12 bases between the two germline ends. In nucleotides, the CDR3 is TGCGCCAGCAGCCAAGAACCTTCAGGAAGCTCTGGGGCCAACGTCCTGACTTTC. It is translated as CASSQEPSGSSGANVLTF.

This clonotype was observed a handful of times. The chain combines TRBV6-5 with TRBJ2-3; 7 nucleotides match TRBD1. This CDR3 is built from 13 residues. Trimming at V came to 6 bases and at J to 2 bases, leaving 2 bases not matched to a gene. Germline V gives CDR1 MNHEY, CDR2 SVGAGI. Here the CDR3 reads CASRDRFTDTQYF. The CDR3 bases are TGTGCCAGCAGGGACAGGTTCACAGATACGCAGTATTTT.

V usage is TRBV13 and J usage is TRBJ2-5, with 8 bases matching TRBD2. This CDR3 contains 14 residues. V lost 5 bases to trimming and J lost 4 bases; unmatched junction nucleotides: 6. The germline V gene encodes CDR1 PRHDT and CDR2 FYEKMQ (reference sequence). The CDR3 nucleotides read TGTGCCAGCAGCAACGGACTAGCTGCAGAGACCCAGTACTTC. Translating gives CASSNGLAAETQYF.

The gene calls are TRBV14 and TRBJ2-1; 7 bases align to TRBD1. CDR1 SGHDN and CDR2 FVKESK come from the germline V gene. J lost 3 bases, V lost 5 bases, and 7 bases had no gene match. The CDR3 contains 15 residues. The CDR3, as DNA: TGTGCCAGCAGCATGCAGGGGGAGAGCTACAATGAGCAGTTCTTC. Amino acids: CASSMQGESYNEQFF.

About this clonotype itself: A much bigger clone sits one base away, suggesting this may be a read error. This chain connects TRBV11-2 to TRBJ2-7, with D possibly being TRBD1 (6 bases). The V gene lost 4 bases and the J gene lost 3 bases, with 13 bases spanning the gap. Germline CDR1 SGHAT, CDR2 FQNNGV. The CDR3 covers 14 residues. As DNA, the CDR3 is TGTGCCAGCAGCTCCCGGTACAGGGACTACGAGCAGTACTTC. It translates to CASSSRYRDYEQYF.

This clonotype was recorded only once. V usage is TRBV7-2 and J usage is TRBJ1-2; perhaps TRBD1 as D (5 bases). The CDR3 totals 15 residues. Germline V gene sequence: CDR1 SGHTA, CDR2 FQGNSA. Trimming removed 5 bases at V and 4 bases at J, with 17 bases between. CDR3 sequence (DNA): TGTGCCAGCAGCCCCCAGGGCGGTGGGAGCTATGGCTACACCTTC. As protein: CASSPQGGGSYGYTF.

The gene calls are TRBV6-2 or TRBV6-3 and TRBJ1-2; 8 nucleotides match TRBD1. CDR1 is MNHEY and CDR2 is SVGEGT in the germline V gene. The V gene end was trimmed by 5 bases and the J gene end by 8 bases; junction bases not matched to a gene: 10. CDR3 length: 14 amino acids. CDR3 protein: CASSLQQGVNGYTF. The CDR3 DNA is TGTGCCAGCAGTCTTCAACAGGGGGTTAACGGCTACACCTTC.

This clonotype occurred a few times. The CDR3: CASSHPPSGEETQYF. The CDR3 DNA reads as TGTGCCAGCAGCCATCCCCCCAGCGGGGAAGAGACCCAGTACTTC. V and J are TRBV3-1 and TRBJ2-5; 7 bases match TRBD2. Germline CDR1 LGHDT, CDR2 YNNKEL (reference sequence). This CDR3 spans 15 amino acids. The trim removed 3 bases at V and 3 bases at J, leaving 7 bases unmatched.

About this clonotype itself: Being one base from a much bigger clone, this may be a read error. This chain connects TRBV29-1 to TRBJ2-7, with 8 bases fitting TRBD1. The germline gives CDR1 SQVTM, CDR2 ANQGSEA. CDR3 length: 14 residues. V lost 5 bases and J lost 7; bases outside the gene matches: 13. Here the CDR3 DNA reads TGCAGCGTTTCCGGGGACAGGACCTACAATGAGCAGTACTTC. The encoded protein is CSVSGDRTYNEQYF.

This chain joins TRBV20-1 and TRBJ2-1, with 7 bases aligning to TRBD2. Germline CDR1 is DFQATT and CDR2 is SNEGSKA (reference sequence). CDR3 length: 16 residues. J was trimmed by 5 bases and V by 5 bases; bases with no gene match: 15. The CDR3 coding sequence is TGCAGTGCTGCCAGTGCAGGTGGCGGGAGTGACAATGAGCAGTTCTTC. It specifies CSAASAGGGSDNEQFF.

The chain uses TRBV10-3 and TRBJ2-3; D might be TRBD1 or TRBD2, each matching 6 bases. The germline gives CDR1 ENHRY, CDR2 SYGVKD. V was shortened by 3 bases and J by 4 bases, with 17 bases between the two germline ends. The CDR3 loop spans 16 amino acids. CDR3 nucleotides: TGTGCCATCAGTGATATTCTAGTGGGGGGCGCAGATACGCAGTATTTT. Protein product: CAISDILVGGADTQYF.